The clone carrying this TCR beta chain was detected once. The antigen remains undetermined. The data are from a study of blood T cells in healthy people across ages. Study-level background: In model experiments, template switching was able to capture about one barcoded beta molecule for every two T cells that were present.

Combining a sample-barcoded 5' primer with a J-beta primer mix, a second PCR ran for about 7 to 11 cycles. MiXCR was run by TCRdb on the 5' RACE reads, yielding one entry per CDR3 protein. The table has 1.2 million to 1.5 million distinct CDR3 sequences, 55% to 75% seen once; the top ten hold approximately 7%. Trimming stripped 1 base from V and 2 bases from J, with 9 bases between. Germline-derived CDR1 and CDR2 are SGHDN and FVKESK. There are 15 residues in the CDR3. Study outcomes and limitations: Diversity was estimated from one million T cells, and these estimates were considered underestimates. Because sorting was not performed, PBMCs prevented conclusive naive versus antigen-experienced comparison.

Sequences were obtained from blood. This chain connects TRBV14 to TRBJ2-1; tentatively, D is TRBD2 (5 bases). The source is a man in his late teens or twenties in good health. In DNA, the CDR3 is TGTGCCAGCAGCCAAGCTCCCGGGACCTACAATGAGCAGTTCTTC. Protein sequence: CASSQAPGTYNEQFF.